This TCR beta chain was captured by sequencing in a study of graft-versus-host responses after intestinal transplantation. Overall study context: Recipients got multivisceral, liver-intestinal, or isolated intestinal transplants.

Assay used: immunoSEQ multiplex PCR; TCRdb lists only in-frame clones, some missing. This table holds nearly 100,000 clones, approximately 90% found once. The input for sequencing was PBMCs, taken 450 to 480 days after intestinal transplant. This receptor was identified in a human patient who received an intestinal transplant, so some T cells may come from the graft donor.

CDR3 bases: TGTGCCAGCAGCTCCCCTTCGCCGAGGGGTAATGAAAAACTGTTTTTT. Translation gives CASSSPSPRGNEKLFF. The rearrangement joins TRBV7-9 to TRBJ1-4, with D possibly matching TRBD1 (5 bases). Between the trimmed V and J ends, which lost 4 bases and 4 bases, there was a span of 16 bases. The CDR3 spans 16 residues. The germline CDR1 and CDR2 sequences are SEHNR and FQNEAQ (reference sequence).